The 9 T cell receptor beta chains below come from one sample, sequenced in a study of blood T cell repertoires in COVID-19. The assay was immunoSEQ multiplex PCR, and TCRdb's table has in-frame clones only and misses some. The table has 120,000 to 150,000 clones, roughly 88% seen once; the top ten hold roughly 8%. Sequencing was done on a sample of peripheral blood. These receptors originate from an older woman with COVID-19, enrolled during active disease.

The V and J genes are TRBV5-1 and TRBJ2-1; 8 nucleotides align to TRBD1. This CDR3 has 14 amino acids. V lost 0 bases, J lost 10 bases, and 6 bases stayed unmatched. From germline, CDR1 is SGHRS and CDR2 YFSETQ. CDR3 sequence: CASSLAARGQEQFF. The CDR3 region has the DNA TGCGCCAGCAGCTTGGCCGCCAGGGGGCAGGAGCAGTTCTTC.

The gene calls are TRBV5-1 and TRBJ1-1, with a tentative D call TRBD1 (6 bases). The CDR3 is made up of 15 amino acids. Germline V gene lookup returns CDR1 SGHRS and CDR2 YFSETQ. The V end was cut by 5 bases, the J end by 7 bases, with 21 bases between. This CDR3 is CASSPRQVGDNEAFF. The CDR3 DNA follows: TGCGCCAGCAGTCCTAGACAGGTGGGAGACAATGAAGCTTTCTTT.

V and J are TRBV5-1 and TRBJ2-7; TRBD2 is a possible D gene (6 bases). V was pared by 1 base and J by 7 bases, with 18 bases between. CDR1 SGHRS and CDR2 YFSETQ come from the germline V gene. The CDR3 runs 15 residues. CDR3 nucleotides: TGCGCCAGCAGCTTGCCCGGGACTTCCTTCTCGGAGCAGTACTTC. This gives the protein CASSLPGTSFSEQYF.

This chain links TRBV18 with TRBJ2-5; D gene uncertain. CDR1 and CDR2 from the germline V gene are KGHSH and LQKENI. Between the trimmed V and J ends, which lost 0 bases and 1 base, there was a span of 9 bases. The CDR3 length is 15 residues. CDR3 loop: CASSPPHRSQETQYF. CDR3 in DNA: TGTGCCAGCTCACCACCGCACAGATCCCAAGAGACCCAGTACTTC.

The rearrangement joins TRBV11-2 to TRBJ1-1; 9 bases align to TRBD1. The CDR3 consists of 14 residues. The germline V gene encodes CDR1 SGHAT and CDR2 FQNNGV. V dropped 5 bases and J dropped 10; count of bases not matched to a gene: 11. The CDR3 protein is CASSLQTGGVGAFF. Here the CDR3 DNA reads TGTGCCAGCAGCCTTCAGACAGGGGGTGTTGGAGCTTTCTTT. Together with reference TRBV11-2 and TRBJ1-1, the CDR3 gives the full variable domain: EAGVAQSPRYKIIEKRQSVAFWCNPISGHATLYWYQQILGQGPKLLIQFQNNGVVDDSQLPKDRFSAERLKGVDSTLKIQPAKLEDSAVYLCASSLQTGGVGAFFGQGTRLTVV.

The chain links TRBV29-1 to TRBJ1-1; D unclear. The CDR3 consists of 14 residues. Trimming pared 5 bases from V and 3 bases from J, leaving 16 bases between. Germline loops: CDR1 SQVTM, CDR2 ANQGSEA. The CDR3 DNA is TGCAGCGTTAAGGTGGAGGTTGAGGACACTGAAGCTTTCTTT. Translated, it gives CSVKVEVEDTEAFF.

This clone was recorded only once. The V call is TRBV15, the J call TRBJ2-1, with D perhaps TRBD1 (5 bases). CDR1 and CDR2 (germline): LNHNV, YYDKDF (reference sequence). The CDR3 contains 14 residues. The V and J ends lost 3 bases and 8 bases respectively, with 14 bases between them. CDR3 DNA sequence: TGTGCCACCAGCAGGGAGCAGGGTCGCGATGAGCAGTTCTTC. Translating gives CATSREQGRDEQFF.

The rearrangement uses TRBV5-1 and TRBJ1-4, with a possible D match to TRBD1 (6 bases). The CDR3 extends over 15 amino acids. The V gene's germline CDR1 is SGHRS and CDR2 YFSETQ. With 4 bases removed from V and 5 bases from J, the gap between germline ends came to 15 bases. The CDR3 sequence: CASSVQQGENEKLFF. CDR3 coding DNA: TGCGCCAGCAGCGTCCAACAGGGAGAGAATGAAAAACTGTTTTTT.

The chain has TRBV30 and TRBJ1-1; tentative D call: TRBD1 (5 bases). This CDR3 spans 13 amino acids. Germline CDR1 reads GTSNPN; CDR2 reads SVGIG (reference sequence). The V end was cut by 8 bases, the J end by 0 bases, with 13 bases between. The chain's CDR3 is CAGQQEMNTEAFF. The CDR3 bases are TGTGCCGGTCAACAGGAGATGAACACTGAAGCTTTCTTT. The full variable domain, its missing parts supplied by reference TRBV30 and TRBJ1-1, is SQTIHQWPATLVQPVGSPLSLECTVEGTSNPNLYWYRQAAGRGLQLLFYSVGIGQISSEVPQNLSASRPQDRQFILSSKKLLLSDSGFYLCAGQQEMNTEAFFGQGTRLTVV.